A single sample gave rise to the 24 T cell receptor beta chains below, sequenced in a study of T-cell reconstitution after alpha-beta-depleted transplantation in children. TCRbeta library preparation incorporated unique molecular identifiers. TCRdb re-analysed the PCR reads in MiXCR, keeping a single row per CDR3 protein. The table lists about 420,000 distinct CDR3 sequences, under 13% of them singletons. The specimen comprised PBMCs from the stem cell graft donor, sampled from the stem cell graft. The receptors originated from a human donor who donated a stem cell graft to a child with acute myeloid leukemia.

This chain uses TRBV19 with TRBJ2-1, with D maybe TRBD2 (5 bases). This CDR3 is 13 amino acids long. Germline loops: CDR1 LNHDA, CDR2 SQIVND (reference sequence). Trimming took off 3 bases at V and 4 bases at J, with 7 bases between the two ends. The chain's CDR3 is CASSMEVYNEQFF. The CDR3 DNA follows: TGTGCCAGTAGTATGGAGGTTTACAATGAGCAGTTCTTC.

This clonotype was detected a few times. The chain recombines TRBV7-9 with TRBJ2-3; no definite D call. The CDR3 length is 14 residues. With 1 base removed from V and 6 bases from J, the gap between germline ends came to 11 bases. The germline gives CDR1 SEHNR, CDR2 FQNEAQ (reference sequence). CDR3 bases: TGTGCCAGCAGCTTAGTGGTAAAAGAGGATACGCAGTATTTT. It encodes CASSLVVKEDTQYF. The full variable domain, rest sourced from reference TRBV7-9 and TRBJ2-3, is DTGVSQNPRHKITKRGQNVTFRCDPISEHNRLYWYRQTLGQGPEFLTYFQNEAQLEKSRLLSDRFSAERPKGSFSTLEIQRTEQGDSAMYLCASSLVVKEDTQYFGPGTRLTVL.

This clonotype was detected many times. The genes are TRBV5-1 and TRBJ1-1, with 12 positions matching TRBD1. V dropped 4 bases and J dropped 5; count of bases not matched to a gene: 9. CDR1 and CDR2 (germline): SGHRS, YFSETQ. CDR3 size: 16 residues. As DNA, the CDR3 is TGCGCCAGCAGCCAGGGACAGGGGGCTACGAGGACTGAAGCTTTCTTT. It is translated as CASSQGQGATRTEAFF.

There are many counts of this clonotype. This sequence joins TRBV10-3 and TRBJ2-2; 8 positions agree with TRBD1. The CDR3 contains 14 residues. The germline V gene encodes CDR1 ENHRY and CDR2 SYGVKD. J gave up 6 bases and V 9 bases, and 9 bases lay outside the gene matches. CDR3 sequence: CAISPTGEAGELFF. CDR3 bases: TGTGCCATATCACCGACAGGGGAGGCCGGGGAGCTGTTTTTT.

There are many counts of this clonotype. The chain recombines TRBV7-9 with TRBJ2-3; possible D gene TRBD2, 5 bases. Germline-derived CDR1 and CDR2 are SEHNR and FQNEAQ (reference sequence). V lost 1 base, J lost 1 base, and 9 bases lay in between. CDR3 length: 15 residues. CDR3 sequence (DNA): TGTGCCAGCAGCTTAGGGGAGAGGGGCACAGATACGCAGTATTTT. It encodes CASSLGERGTDTQYF.

CDR3 nucleotides: TGCGCCAGCAGCTTGGCTACTGAAGGGACCCAGTACTTC. Its translation is CASSLATEGTQYF. This chain joins TRBV5-1 and TRBJ2-5; D call uncertain. CDR1 is SGHRS and CDR2 is YFSETQ in the germline V gene. The CDR3 has 13 amino acids. The germline V and J ends were trimmed by 0 bases and 7 bases, with 10 bases remaining between them.

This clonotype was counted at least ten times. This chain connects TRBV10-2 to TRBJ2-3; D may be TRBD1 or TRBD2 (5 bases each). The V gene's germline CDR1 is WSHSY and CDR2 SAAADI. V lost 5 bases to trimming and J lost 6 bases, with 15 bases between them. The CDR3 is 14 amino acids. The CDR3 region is CASSTGTLGDTQYF. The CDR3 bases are TGCGCCAGCAGTACCGGGACGTTAGGCGATACGCAGTATTTT.

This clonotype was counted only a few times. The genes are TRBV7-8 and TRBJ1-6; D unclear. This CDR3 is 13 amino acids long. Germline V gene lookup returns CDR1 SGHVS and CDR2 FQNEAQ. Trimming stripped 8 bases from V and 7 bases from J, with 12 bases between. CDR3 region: CASCKDLNSPLHF. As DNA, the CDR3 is TGTGCCAGCTGCAAGGATTTAAATTCACCCCTCCACTTT.

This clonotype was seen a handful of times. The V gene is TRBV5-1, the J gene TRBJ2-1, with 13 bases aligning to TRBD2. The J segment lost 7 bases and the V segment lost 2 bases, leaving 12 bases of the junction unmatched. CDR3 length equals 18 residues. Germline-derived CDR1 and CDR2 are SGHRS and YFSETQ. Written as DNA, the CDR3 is TGCGCCAGCAGCTTCCGCGCCCAAGGGACTAGCGGGAAGAATGAGCAGTTCTTC. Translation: CASSFRAQGTSGKNEQFF.

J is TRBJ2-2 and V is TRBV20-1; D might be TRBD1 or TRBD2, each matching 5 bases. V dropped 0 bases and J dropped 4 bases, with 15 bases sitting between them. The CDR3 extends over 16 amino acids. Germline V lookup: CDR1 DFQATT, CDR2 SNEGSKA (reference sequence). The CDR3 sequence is CSARDPGERGTGELFF. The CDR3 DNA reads TGCAGTGCTAGAGATCCCGGTGAGAGGGGCACCGGGGAGCTGTTTTTT.

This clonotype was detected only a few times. CDR3 amino acids: CASSYSNDGDTEAFF. Written as DNA, the CDR3 is TGTGCCAGCAGTTACTCTAACGACGGGGACACTGAAGCTTTCTTT. This rearrangement joins TRBV6-5 to TRBJ1-1; the D is unclear. Trimming stripped 0 bases from V and 3 bases from J, with 11 bases between. Germline V gene lookup returns CDR1 MNHEY and CDR2 SVGAGI. This CDR3 spans 15 amino acids.

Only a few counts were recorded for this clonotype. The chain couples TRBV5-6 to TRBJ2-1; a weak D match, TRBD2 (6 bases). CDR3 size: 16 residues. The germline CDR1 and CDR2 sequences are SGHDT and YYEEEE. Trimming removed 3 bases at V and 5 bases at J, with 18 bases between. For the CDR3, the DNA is TGTGCCAGCAGCTGGAATATGGGGGGTAGGGACAATGAGCAGTTCTTC. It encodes CASSWNMGGRDNEQFF.

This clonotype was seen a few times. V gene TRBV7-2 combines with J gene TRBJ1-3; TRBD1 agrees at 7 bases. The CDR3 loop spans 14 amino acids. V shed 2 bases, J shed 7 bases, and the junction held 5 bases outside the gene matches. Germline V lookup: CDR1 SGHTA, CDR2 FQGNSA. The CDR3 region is CASSLSTGRNTIYF. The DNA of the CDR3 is TGTGCCAGCAGCTTATCGACAGGGAGGAACACCATATATTTT.

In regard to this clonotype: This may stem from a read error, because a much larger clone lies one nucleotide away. The CDR3 loop is CSATAGGLIDTRYF. CDR3 DNA sequence: TGCAGTGCTACGGCGGGGGGGCTAATTGATACGCGGTATTTT. The chain has TRBV20-1 and TRBJ2-3; TRBD2 agrees at 9 bases. The CDR3 sequence is 14 residues long. The germline gives CDR1 DFQATT, CDR2 SNEGSKA (reference sequence).

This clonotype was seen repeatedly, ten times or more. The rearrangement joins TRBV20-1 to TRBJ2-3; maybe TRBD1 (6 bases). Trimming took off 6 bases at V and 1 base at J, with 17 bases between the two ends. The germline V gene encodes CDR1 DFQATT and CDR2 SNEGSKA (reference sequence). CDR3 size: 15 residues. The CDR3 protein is CSAGARTVGTDTQYF. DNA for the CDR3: TGCAGTGCGGGGGCCCGGACAGTTGGCACAGATACGCAGTATTTT.

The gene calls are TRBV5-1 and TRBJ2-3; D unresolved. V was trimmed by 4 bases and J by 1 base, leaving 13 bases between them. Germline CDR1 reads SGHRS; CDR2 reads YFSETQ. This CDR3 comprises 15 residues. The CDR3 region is CASSPFRGRTDTQYF. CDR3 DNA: TGCGCCAGCAGCCCCTTCCGCGGCCGCACAGATACGCAGTATTTT.

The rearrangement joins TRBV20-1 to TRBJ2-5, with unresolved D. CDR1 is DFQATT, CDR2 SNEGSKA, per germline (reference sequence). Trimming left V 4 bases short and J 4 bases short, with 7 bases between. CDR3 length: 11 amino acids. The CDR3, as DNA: TGCAGTGCTACGCAGGTAGAGACCCAGTACTTC. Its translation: CSATQVETQYF.

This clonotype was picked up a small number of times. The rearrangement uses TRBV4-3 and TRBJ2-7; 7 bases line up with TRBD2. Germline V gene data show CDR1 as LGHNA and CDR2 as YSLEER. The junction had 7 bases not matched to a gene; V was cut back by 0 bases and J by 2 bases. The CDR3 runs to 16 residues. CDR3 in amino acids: CASSQEFSSGTYEQYF. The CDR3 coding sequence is TGCGCCAGCAGCCAAGAATTTTCTAGCGGCACCTACGAGCAGTACTTC.

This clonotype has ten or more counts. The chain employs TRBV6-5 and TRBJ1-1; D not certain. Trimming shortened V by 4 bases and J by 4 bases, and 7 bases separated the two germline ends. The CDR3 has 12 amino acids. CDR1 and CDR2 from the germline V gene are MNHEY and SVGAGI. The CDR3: CASSSLGTEAFF. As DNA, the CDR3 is TGTGCCAGCAGTTCCCTTGGCACTGAAGCTTTCTTT.

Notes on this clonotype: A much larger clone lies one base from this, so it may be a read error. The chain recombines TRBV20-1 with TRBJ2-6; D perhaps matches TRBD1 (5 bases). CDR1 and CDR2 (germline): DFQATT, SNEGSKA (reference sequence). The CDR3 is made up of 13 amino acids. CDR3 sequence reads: CSAIASGANGLTF. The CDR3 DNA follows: TGCAGTGCAATAGCCTCTGGGGCCAACGGCCTGACTTTC.

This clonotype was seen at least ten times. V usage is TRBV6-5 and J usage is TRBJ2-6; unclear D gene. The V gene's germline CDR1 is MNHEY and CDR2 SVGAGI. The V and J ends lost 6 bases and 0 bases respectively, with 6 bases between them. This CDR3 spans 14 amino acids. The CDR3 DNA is TGTGCCAGCAGCCTTTACTCTGGGGCCAACGTCCTGACTTTC. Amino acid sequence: CASSLYSGANVLTF.

The CDR3 sequence: CASSVRSRVAETQYF. CDR3 nucleotides: TGTGCCAGCAGCGTACGGTCCAGGGTGGCAGAGACCCAGTACTTC. V is TRBV5-4 and J is TRBJ2-5; D possibly corresponds to TRBD1 (5 bases). The CDR3 extends over 15 amino acids. Trimming took 4 bases from V and 4 from J, leaving 17 bases between them. Germline assignment: CDR1 SGHNT and CDR2 YYREEE (reference sequence).

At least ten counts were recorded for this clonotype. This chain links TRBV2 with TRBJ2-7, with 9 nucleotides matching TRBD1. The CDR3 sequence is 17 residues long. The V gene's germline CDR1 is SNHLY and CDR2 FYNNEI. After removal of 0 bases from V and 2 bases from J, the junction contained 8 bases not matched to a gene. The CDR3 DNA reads TGTGCCAGCAGTGAAGCGGCTACAGGGGGCAACACCTACGAGCAGTACTTC. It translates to CASSEAATGGNTYEQYF.

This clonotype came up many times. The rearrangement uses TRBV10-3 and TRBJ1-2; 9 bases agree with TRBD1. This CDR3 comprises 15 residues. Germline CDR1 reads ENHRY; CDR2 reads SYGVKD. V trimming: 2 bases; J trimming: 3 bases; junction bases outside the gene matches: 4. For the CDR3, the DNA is TGTGCCATCAGTGAGGACGGACAGGGGTACTATGGCTACACCTTC. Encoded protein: CAISEDGQGYYGYTF.